This T cell receptor (beta chain) was documented in a study of cytotoxic CD8 clonotypes in ibrutinib-treated CLL. The CDR3 runs 13 residues. Germline V CDR1 and CDR2: SGHVS, FQNEAQ. The V end was cut by 2 bases, the J end by 1 base, with 3 bases between. TCRdb's table, derived via immunoSEQ multiplex PCR, lists solely in-frame clones and lacks some. Among more than 6,000 clones listed, around 70% were seen once. This sequence was found in a human donor with chronic lymphocytic leukemia. The sequencing used PBMCs, collected before ibrutinib treatment. The rearrangement uses TRBV7-8 and TRBJ2-1; no firm D call. CDR3 in amino acids: CASSLFSYNEQFF. The CDR3 nucleotides read TGTGCCAGCAGCTTATTTTCCTACAATGAGCAGTTCTTC.